This TCR beta chain emerged from a study of blood T cell repertoires in COVID-19. Overall study context: Acute and convalescent COVID-19 specimens originated in the United States, Italy and Spain. PBMCs, B-cell-depleted T cells, or T cells provided the cDNA or gDNA that made up the material.

Trimming took 6 bases from V and 0 from J, leaving 8 bases between them. The CDR3 sequence is 13 residues long. Germline CDR1 reads LGHNT; CDR2 reads FRNRAP. Clones were sequenced by immunoSEQ multiplex PCR, and TCRdb holds only the in-frame ones, with some missing. The sample comprises over 150,000 clones, about 90% of which are singletons, and about 7% rests with the top ten. The cohort comprised adults aged roughly 18 to 95 years residing in around 25 US areas. Participants were placed into cohorts based on the clinical history they reported. V is TRBV12-5 and J is TRBJ1-1; D is unclear. The sequence derives from a woman in her forties or fifties who had recovered from COVID-19. The sample taken for sequencing was PBMCs or T cells enriched from blood (not recorded which). The CDR3 DNA is TGTGCTAGTGGGCGAGACTTGAACACTGAAGCTTTCTTT. It is translated as CASGRDLNTEAFF.